The source of this T cell receptor (beta chain) is a study of OX40 agonist ivuxolimab in advanced cancers. About the research overall: The drug used for patients, ivuxolimab, was an agonistic anti-OX40 (CD134) antibody. Melanoma, hepatocellular carcinoma, head and neck or renal cell cancer occurred in dose-escalation patients. Aged roughly 23 to 79 with a mean of approximately 60 years, they were around 83% male. Study-wide points: No antigen was identified for the clonally expanded peripheral T cells.

V shed 0 bases, J shed 3 bases, and the junction held 2 bases outside the gene matches. Germline V lookup: CDR1 SGDLS, CDR2 YYNGEE. The CDR3 contains 15 residues. Comments on this clone: Its antigen is still unknown.

Sequencing used immunoSEQ multiplex PCR; TCRdb keeps in-frame clones, though not all of them. Altogether 30,000 or so clones are present, about 84% being singletons, with the ten largest covering under 25%. This TCR was recovered from an adult with an advanced solid tumor such as melanoma, head and neck, liver or kidney cancer. Sequencing was performed on CD4+ or CD8+ T cells sorted from blood, taken in a trial of the OX40 agonist ivuxolimab. The chain recombines TRBV9 with TRBJ2-3, with TRBD2 matching 9 bases. In DNA form, the CDR3 reads TGTGCCAGCAGCGTAGGTAGCGGGGGAACAGATACGCAGTATTTT. Translated: CASSVGSGGTDTQYF.